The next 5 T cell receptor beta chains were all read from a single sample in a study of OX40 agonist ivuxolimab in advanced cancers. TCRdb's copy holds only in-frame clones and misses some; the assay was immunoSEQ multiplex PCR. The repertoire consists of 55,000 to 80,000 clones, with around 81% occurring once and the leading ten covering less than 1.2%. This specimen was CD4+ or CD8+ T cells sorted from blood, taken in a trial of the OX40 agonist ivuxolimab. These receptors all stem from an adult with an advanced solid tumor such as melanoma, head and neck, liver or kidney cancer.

The CDR3 nucleotides are TGTGCCAGCAGCCAAGACAGGAAAGCTTTCTTT. This translates into CASSQDRKAFF. The chain couples TRBV7-9 to TRBJ1-1; D possibly corresponds to TRBD1 (6 bases). V lost 5 bases to trimming and J lost 9 bases, with 10 bases between them. The CDR3 has 11 amino acids. CDR1 and CDR2 from the germline V gene are SEHNR and FQNEAQ (reference sequence).

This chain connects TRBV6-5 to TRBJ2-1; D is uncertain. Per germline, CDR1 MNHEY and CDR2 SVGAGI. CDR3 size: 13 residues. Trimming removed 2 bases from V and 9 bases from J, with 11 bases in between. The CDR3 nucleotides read TGTGCCAGCAGTTACACGCGTCTGGCTGAGCAGTTCTTC. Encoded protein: CASSYTRLAEQFF.

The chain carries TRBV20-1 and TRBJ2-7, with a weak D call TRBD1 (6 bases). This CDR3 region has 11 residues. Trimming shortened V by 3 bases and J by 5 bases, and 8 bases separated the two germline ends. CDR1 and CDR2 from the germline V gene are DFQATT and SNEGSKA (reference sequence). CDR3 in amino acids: CSASRGHEQYF. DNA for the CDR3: TGCAGTGCTAGCAGGGGCCACGAGCAGTACTTC.

CDR3 amino acids: CASSGRTDSPGTIYF. The CDR3 coding sequence is TGTGCCAGCAGCGGCCGAACAGACAGCCCGGGCACCATATATTTT. The chain is built from TRBV9 and TRBJ1-3; the D gene is possibly TRBD1 (5 bases). Trimming left V 3 bases short and J 9 bases short, with 19 bases between. The CDR3 loop spans 15 amino acids. The V gene's germline CDR1 is SGDLS and CDR2 YYNGEE.

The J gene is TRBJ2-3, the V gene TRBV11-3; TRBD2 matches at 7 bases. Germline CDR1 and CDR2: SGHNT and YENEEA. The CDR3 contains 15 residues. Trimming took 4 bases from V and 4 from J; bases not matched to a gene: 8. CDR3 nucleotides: TGTGCCAGCAGCTCGGGCGGGGGTAACCCAGATACGCAGTATTTT. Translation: CASSSGGGNPDTQYF.